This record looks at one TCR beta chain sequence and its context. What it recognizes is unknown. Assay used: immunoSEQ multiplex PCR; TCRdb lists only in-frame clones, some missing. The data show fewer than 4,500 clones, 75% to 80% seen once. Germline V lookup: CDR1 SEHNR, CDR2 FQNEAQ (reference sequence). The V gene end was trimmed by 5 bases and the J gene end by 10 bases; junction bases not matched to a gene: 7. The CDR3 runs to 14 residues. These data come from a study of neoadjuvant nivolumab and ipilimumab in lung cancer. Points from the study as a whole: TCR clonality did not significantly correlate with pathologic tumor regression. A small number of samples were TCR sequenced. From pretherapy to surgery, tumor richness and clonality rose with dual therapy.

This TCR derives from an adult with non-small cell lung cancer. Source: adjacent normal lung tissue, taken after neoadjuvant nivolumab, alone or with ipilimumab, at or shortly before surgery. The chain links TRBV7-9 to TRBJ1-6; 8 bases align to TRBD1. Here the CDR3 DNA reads TGTGCCAGCAGCGCAGGACAGGGTCGGTCACCCCTCCACTTT. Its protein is CASSAGQGRSPLHF.